One sample yielded the 9 T cell receptor beta chains listed below, sequenced in a study of OX40 agonist ivuxolimab in advanced cancers. This table comes from immunoSEQ multiplex PCR, and its TCRdb copy is limited to in-frame clones, with some not included. The sample contains about 84,000 clones, approximately 89% of which appear only once. This specimen was CD4+ or CD8+ T cells sorted from blood, taken in a trial of the OX40 agonist ivuxolimab. The receptors come from an adult with an advanced solid tumor such as melanoma, head and neck, liver or kidney cancer.

The V call is TRBV7-9, the J call TRBJ1-4, with 11 positions matching TRBD1. CDR3 length: 15 residues. Germline CDR1 is SEHNR and CDR2 is FQNEAQ (reference sequence). V was clipped by 3 bases and J by 7 bases; unmatched bases: 4. CDR3 nucleotide sequence: TGTGCCAGCAGCTTCTCCGGGACAGGGGGTGAAAAACTGTTTTTT. This translates into CASSFSGTGGEKLFF.

V gene TRBV9 combines with J gene TRBJ1-1, with D unresolved. Germline CDR1 and CDR2: SGDLS and YYNGEE. This CDR3 comprises 14 residues. V lost 2 bases and J 0 bases, leaving 8 bases between the germline ends. The CDR3 DNA follows: TGTGCCAGCAGCGTCATGGCGATGAACACTGAAGCTTTCTTT. Protein product: CASSVMAMNTEAFF.

CDR3 nucleotides: TGTGCCAGTAGTATGGGAAACTACGAGCAGTACTTC. Amino acid sequence: CASSMGNYEQYF. The chain joins TRBV19 to TRBJ2-7; no clear D. The CDR3 consists of 12 residues. The ends were cut back, 3 bases at V and 3 bases at J, with 6 bases in the middle. CDR1 and CDR2 (germline): LNHDA, SQIVND (reference sequence).

The V and J genes are TRBV5-1 and TRBJ2-3, with 7 nucleotides matching TRBD1. V lost 1 base, J lost 0 bases, and 11 bases stayed unmatched. Germline CDR1 SGHRS, CDR2 YFSETQ. This CDR3 is built from 18 residues. DNA for the CDR3: TGCGCCAGCAGCTTGCCCAGGGCGACAGGGAGAAGCACAGATACGCAGTATTTT. Translation gives CASSLPRATGRSTDTQYF.

This sequence joins TRBV7-9 and TRBJ1-2; 7 bases fit TRBD1. This CDR3 spans 17 amino acids. CDR1 SEHNR and CDR2 FQNEAQ come from the germline V gene (reference sequence). Unmatched junction bases numbered 14, after V lost 7 bases and J lost 0 bases. This CDR3 reads CASTRRRAGGANYGYTF. The CDR3 coding sequence is TGTGCCAGCACCCGGCGACGGGCAGGGGGTGCTAACTATGGCTACACCTTC.

The chain employs TRBV25-1 and TRBJ1-2, with 9 bases matching TRBD1. The V and J ends lost 4 bases and 6 bases, in that order; junction bases with no gene match: 6. CDR1 is MGHDK and CDR2 is SYGVNS in the germline V gene. The CDR3 extends over 14 amino acids. The DNA for the CDR3 is TGTGCCAGCAGTGGACCCGGGACAGGGCATGGCTACACCTTC. Amino acid sequence: CASSGPGTGHGYTF.

This sequence joins TRBV19 and TRBJ2-2; 7 bases align to TRBD2. Germline V gene sequence: CDR1 LNHDA, CDR2 SQIVND (reference sequence). V gave up 6 bases and J gave up 1 base; unmatched junction bases: 8. The CDR3 totals 16 residues. This CDR3 reads CASRSREGGNTGELFF. The CDR3 region has the DNA TGTGCCAGTAGGTCCAGGGAGGGTGGGAACACCGGGGAGCTGTTTTTT.

V usage is TRBV19 and J usage is TRBJ1-5, with D unresolved. Trimming took 5 bases from V and 4 from J, leaving 9 bases between them. The CDR3 loop spans 13 amino acids. Germline V gene sequence: CDR1 LNHDA, CDR2 SQIVND (reference sequence). The DNA of the CDR3 is TGTGCCAGTAGTGGGGTTATTAATCAGCCCCAGCATTTT. Translating gives CASSGVINQPQHF.

This chain joins TRBV4-1 and TRBJ1-5, with unresolved D. The CDR3 spans 14 residues. Trimming stripped 1 base from V and 2 bases from J, with 6 bases between. In germline, CDR1 is MGHRA, CDR2 YSYEKL. The CDR3 region is CASSQVQRNQPQHF. The DNA for the CDR3 is TGCGCCAGCAGCCAAGTACAGCGCAATCAGCCCCAGCATTTT.